The entry below describes one T cell receptor (beta chain). Its matching antigen is unknown. This could be a read error, since a much larger clone is one nucleotide away. Uncontrolled infection, other autoimmune disease, pregnancy or lactation excluded patients. Used for diagnoses were clinical symptoms, serum thyroxine and TRAb, thyroid ultrasound and orbital computed tomography. Researchers amplified the TCR beta CDR3 regions from RNA transcripts. During a first-round RT-PCR of the TCR CDR3, the HTBI primer set was used. TCRdb used MiXCR to reprocess the multiplex PCR reads, holding one entry per CDR3 protein. The sample shows 550,000 to 700,000 distinct CDR3 sequences, around 46% of them seen only once. The V and J ends lost 0 bases and 0 bases respectively, with 9 bases between them. Germline V gives CDR1 SGHRS, CDR2 YFSETQ. The CDR3 consists of 15 residues. The sample originates from a study of T cells in Graves' hyperthyroidism and ophthalmopathy.

Regarding the study as a whole: Most thyroid clonotypes expanded above 0.001 were also detected in blood.

Sequencing used peripheral blood or thyroid tissue (not recorded which). The receptor's source is an adult woman with Graves' disease, either hyperthyroidism or ophthalmopathy (not recorded which). The chain employs TRBV5-1 and TRBJ1-1; D gene unclear. This chain's CDR3 is CASSLDTAMNTEAFF. The CDR3 DNA sequence: TGCGCCAGCAGCTTGGACACAGCAATGAACACTGAAGCTTTCTTT.